This T cell receptor (beta chain) was profiled in a study of T cell repertoires in cytomegalovirus infection. Study in general: Signatures in public TCR beta sequences pointed to both CMV infection and matching HLA type. Study observations and caveats: Cumulated frequencies of public TCR beta families served to identify carriers of CMV plus the relevant HLA. In two of eight donors, the top clonotype was HLA-C-restricted CMV-specific.

TCRdb passed the reads through MiXCR, listing each CDR3 protein once. The table has some 680,000 distinct CDR3 sequences, less than 40% seen once; the top ten hold more than 2.5%. This CDR3 has 15 amino acids. Looked up from germline, CDR1 is SGHNT and CDR2 is YYREEE (reference sequence). The V gene lost 2 bases and the J gene lost 8 bases, with 19 bases spanning the gap. Note on this clonotype: Its antigen remains unidentified.

The source of this sequence is a human donor in good health (CMV status not recorded). Some clones in this sample may be carry-over from other donors' samples. Specimen: PBMCs. V usage is TRBV5-4 and J usage is TRBJ1-2; weak D call: TRBD1 (5 bases). The CDR3 DNA is TGTGCCAGCAGCTTAACCGGGACCCCCCGCGGCGGCTACACCTTC. Translating it yields CASSLTGTPRGGYTF.